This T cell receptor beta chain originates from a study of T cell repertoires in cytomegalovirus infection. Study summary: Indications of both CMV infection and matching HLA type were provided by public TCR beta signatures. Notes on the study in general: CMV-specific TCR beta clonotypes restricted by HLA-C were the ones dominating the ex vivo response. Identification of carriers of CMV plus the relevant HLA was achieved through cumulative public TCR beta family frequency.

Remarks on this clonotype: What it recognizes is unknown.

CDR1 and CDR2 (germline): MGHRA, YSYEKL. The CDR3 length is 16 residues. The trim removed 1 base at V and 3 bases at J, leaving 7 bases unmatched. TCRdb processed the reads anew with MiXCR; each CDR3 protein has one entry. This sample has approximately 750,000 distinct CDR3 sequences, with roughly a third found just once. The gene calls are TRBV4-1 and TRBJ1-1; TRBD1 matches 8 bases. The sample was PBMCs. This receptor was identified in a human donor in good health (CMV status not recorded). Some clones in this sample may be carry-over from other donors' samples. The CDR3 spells CASSQGTGSRDTEAFF. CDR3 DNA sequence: TGCGCCAGCAGCCAAGGGACAGGGAGCCGGGACACTGAAGCTTTCTTT.